The table lists the clone carrying this T cell receptor (beta chain) with many counts. Its antigen is not known. This entry comes from a study of T cells after yellow fever vaccination. Study-wide points: Clonotypes shared by both compartments, CD4 and CD8, made up a small share. A large majority of primary-vaccination clones showed up again after the booster (around 96% CD4, around 88% CD8). On re-exposure, the response was weaker but peaked faster, at day 5 versus 15.

In making TCR cDNA, 5'RACE template switching added a universal primer site and UMIs to it. MiXCR, applied by TCRdb to the 5' RACE reads, yields one record per CDR3 protein. The profile covers about 260,000 distinct CDR3 sequences, with around 3.5% appearing a single time and about a fifth taken by the ten largest. Here the sequenced sample was PBMCs, taken 15 days after the yellow fever booster vaccination. The source of this sequence is a man between 18 and 35 years old who received the YFV17D yellow fever vaccine.

CDR3 in DNA: TGTGCCAGCAGCCTAGGAGGGGGCTTAGCCCGTGAAGCTTTCTTT. Translated: CASSLGGGLAREAFF. The chain employs TRBV14 and TRBJ1-1, with TRBD1 matching 7 bases. Germline V lookup: CDR1 SGHDN, CDR2 FVKESK. The CDR3 has 15 amino acids. V was clipped by 4 bases and J by 7 bases; unmatched bases: 12. Full variable domain (outside the CDR3, taken from reference TRBV14 and TRBJ1-1): EAGVTQFPSHSVIEKGQTVTLRCDPISGHDNLYWYRRVMGKEIKFLLHFVKESKQDESGMPNNRFLAERTGGTYSTLKVQPAELEDSGVYFCASSLGGGLAREAFFGQGTRLTVV.